This is a list of T cell receptor beta chains from one sample in a study of blood T cell repertoires in COVID-19. The repertoire was sequenced with immunoSEQ multiplex PCR; TCRdb's copy has only in-frame clones and lacks some. This table has about 110,000 clones, about 75% appearing once. The sequenced sample consisted of peripheral blood. These receptors were obtained from an elderly man with acute or convalescent COVID-19. CDR3s include the opening cysteine and the closing phenylalanine or tryptophan. The D gene is left open where the match is weak. Expanded clones are given a class, and other clones once, few, many or no size at all.

j_call: TRBJ1-2
d_call: TRBD1
v_call: TRBV19
clone_size: .
cdr3_aa: CASTGQLARAYTF
cdr3_nt: TGTGCCTCTACGGGACAGCTTGCCCGAGCCTACACCTTC

j_call: TRBJ2-1
d_call: TRBD1
v_call: TRBV7-9
clone_size: .
cdr3_aa: CASSIGQGWDEQFF
cdr3_nt: TGTGCCAGCAGCATCGGACAGGGATGGGATGAGCAGTTCTTC

j_call: TRBJ2-3
d_call: .
v_call: TRBV7-2
clone_size: few
cdr3_aa: CASRPGLSTDTQYF
cdr3_nt: TGTGCCAGCCGACCGGGACTGAGCACAGATACGCAGTATTTT

j_call: TRBJ1-2
d_call: .
v_call: TRBV28
clone_size: .
cdr3_aa: CASTLTQGSHYGYTF
cdr3_nt: TGTGCCAGCACCCTAACCCAGGGGTCCCACTATGGCTACACCTTC

j_call: TRBJ1-2
d_call: .
v_call: TRBV21-1
clone_size: once
cdr3_aa: CASSGDIPSYGYTF
cdr3_nt: TGTGCCAGCAGCGGGGACATTCCGAGCTATGGCTACACCTTC

j_call: TRBJ2-5
d_call: .
v_call: TRBV6-1
clone_size: .
cdr3_aa: CASSEKPSLQETQYF
cdr3_nt: TGTGCCAGCAGTGAAAAGCCTAGCTTGCAAGAGACCCAGTACTTC

j_call: TRBJ2-2
d_call: TRBD2
v_call: TRBV5-8
clone_size: .
cdr3_aa: CASSPGTRETGELFF
cdr3_nt: TGTGCCAGCAGCCCCGGGACTAGGGAAACCGGGGAGCTGTTTTTT

j_call: TRBJ2-1
d_call: .
v_call: TRBV11-3
clone_size: .
cdr3_aa: CASSLGPLQNEQFF
cdr3_nt: TGTGCCAGCAGCCTGGGCCCCCTACAGAATGAGCAGTTCTTC

j_call: TRBJ2-7
d_call: TRBD2
v_call: TRBV10-3
clone_size: few
cdr3_aa: CAISDSGRVYEQYF
cdr3_nt: TGTGCCATCAGTGATAGCGGGAGGGTTTACGAGCAGTACTTC

j_call: TRBJ2-7
d_call: TRBD2
v_call: TRBV7-2
clone_size: few
cdr3_aa: CASSLVSGGLEQYF
cdr3_nt: TGTGCCAGCAGCTTAGTGTCGGGAGGGCTGGAGCAGTACTTC

j_call: TRBJ1-2
d_call: TRBD1
v_call: TRBV5-5
clone_size: .
cdr3_aa: CASSPGDSVNYGYTF
cdr3_nt: TGTGCCAGCAGCCCCGGGGACAGCGTTAACTATGGCTACACCTTC

j_call: TRBJ1-1
d_call: .
v_call: TRBV6-6
clone_size: .
cdr3_aa: CASSPKAWRSGAFF
cdr3_nt: TGTGCCAGCAGCCCCAAAGCGTGGCGGTCGGGAGCTTTCTTT

j_call: TRBJ2-3
d_call: .
v_call: TRBV6-5
clone_size: .
cdr3_aa: CASSYSSAPGTDTQYF
cdr3_nt: TGTGCCAGCAGTTACTCATCGGCACCAGGGACAGATACGCAGTATTTT

j_call: TRBJ2-7
d_call: TRBD2
v_call: TRBV27
clone_size: .
cdr3_aa: CASSSPYGRERGEQYF
cdr3_nt: TGTGCCAGCAGTTCACCATACGGGCGGGAGAGGGGTGAGCAGTACTTC

j_call: TRBJ2-3
d_call: TRBD2
v_call: TRBV7-2
clone_size: once
cdr3_aa: CASSSDGGRDTQYF
cdr3_nt: TGTGCCAGCAGCTCTGATGGCGGGAGGGATACGCAGTATTTT

j_call: TRBJ2-1
d_call: TRBD1
v_call: TRBV29-1
clone_size: .
cdr3_aa: CSAWDSSSYNEQFF
cdr3_nt: TGCAGCGCCTGGGACAGTTCATCCTACAATGAGCAGTTCTTC

j_call: TRBJ2-3
d_call: .
v_call: TRBV5-8
clone_size: .
cdr3_aa: CASRSRGTDTQYF
cdr3_nt: TGTGCCAGCAGGTCTAGGGGTACAGATACGCAGTATTTT

j_call: TRBJ2-5
d_call: TRBD2
v_call: TRBV6-5
clone_size: .
cdr3_aa: CASSYGLAGEETQYF
cdr3_nt: TGTGCCAGCAGTTACGGACTAGCGGGAGAAGAGACCCAGTACTTC

j_call: TRBJ1-2
d_call: TRBD1
v_call: TRBV15
clone_size: .
cdr3_aa: CATSPGQGHNYGYTF
cdr3_nt: TGTGCCACCAGCCCCGGACAGGGGCATAACTATGGCTACACCTTC

j_call: TRBJ2-6
d_call: TRBD1
v_call: TRBV19
clone_size: .
cdr3_aa: CASSQGAGANVLTF
cdr3_nt: TGTGCCAGTAGTCAGGGGGCTGGGGCCAACGTCCTGACTTTC

j_call: TRBJ1-2
d_call: .
v_call: TRBV10-3
clone_size: .
cdr3_aa: CAISEYQGSSNYGYTF
cdr3_nt: TGTGCCATCAGTGAGTATCAGGGAAGCTCTAACTATGGCTACACCTTC

j_call: TRBJ1-1
d_call: TRBD1
v_call: TRBV3-1/TRBV3-2
clone_size: .
cdr3_aa: CASSPALWTGGTEAFF
cdr3_nt: TGTGCCAGCAGCCCAGCTCTATGGACAGGGGGAACTGAAGCTTTCTTT

j_call: TRBJ2-6
d_call: .
v_call: TRBV18
clone_size: once
cdr3_aa: CASLAAGGANVLTF
cdr3_nt: TGTGCCAGCCTGGCGGCGGGCGGGGCCAACGTCCTGACTTTC

j_call: TRBJ1-1
d_call: TRBD1
v_call: TRBV6-6
clone_size: .
cdr3_aa: CASGGQGNTEAFF
cdr3_nt: TGTGCCAGCGGCGGACAGGGGAACACTGAAGCTTTCTTT

j_call: TRBJ1-5
d_call: .
v_call: TRBV14
clone_size: .
cdr3_aa: CASSQGQNQPQHF
cdr3_nt: TGTGCCAGCAGCCAAGGACAGAATCAGCCCCAGCATTTT

j_call: TRBJ2-7
d_call: TRBD1
v_call: TRBV28
clone_size: few
cdr3_aa: CASSLETGGREQYF
cdr3_nt: TGTGCCAGCAGTTTAGAGACAGGGGGGAGAGAGCAGTACTTC

j_call: TRBJ2-3
d_call: .
v_call: TRBV4-1
clone_size: .
cdr3_aa: CASSQDSRRGDTQYF
cdr3_nt: TGCGCCAGCAGCCAAGATTCCAGGAGGGGAGATACGCAGTATTTT

j_call: TRBJ2-7
d_call: TRBD1
v_call: TRBV28
clone_size: many
cdr3_aa: CASGTGDSYEQYF
cdr3_nt: TGTGCCAGCGGGACAGGGGACTCCTACGAGCAGTACTTC

j_call: TRBJ2-2
d_call: .
v_call: TRBV6-1
clone_size: .
cdr3_aa: CASSDQGNSGELFF
cdr3_nt: TGTGCCAGCAGTGACCAGGGGAATTCCGGGGAGCTGTTTTTT

j_call: TRBJ2-2
d_call: TRBD1
v_call: TRBV5-6
clone_size: .
cdr3_aa: CASSLVGTGGNGELFF
cdr3_nt: TGTGCCAGCAGCTTGGTTGGGACAGGGGGCAACGGGGAGCTGTTTTTT

j_call: TRBJ2-1
d_call: .
v_call: TRBV29-1
clone_size: .
cdr3_aa: CSGDLQFF
cdr3_nt: TGCAGCGGGGACTTGCAGTTCTTC

j_call: TRBJ2-3
d_call: TRBD2
v_call: TRBV6-6
clone_size: once
cdr3_aa: CAAGSGRAGLGTQYF
cdr3_nt: TGTGCCGCGGGTAGCGGGAGGGCCGGGTTAGGTACGCAGTATTTT

j_call: TRBJ2-1
d_call: .
v_call: TRBV19
clone_size: .
cdr3_aa: CASSIIAGNNEQFF
cdr3_nt: TGTGCCAGTAGTATTATTGCAGGGAATAATGAGCAGTTCTTC

j_call: TRBJ2-7
d_call: TRBD2
v_call: TRBV28
clone_size: .
cdr3_aa: CASSLAGGTYEQYF
cdr3_nt: TGTGCCAGCAGTTTAGCGGGAGGAACCTACGAGCAGTACTTC

j_call: TRBJ2-1
d_call: .
v_call: TRBV5-5
clone_size: many
cdr3_aa: CASSFLLSSYNEQFF
cdr3_nt: TGTGCCAGCAGCTTCCTCTTGAGCTCCTACAATGAGCAGTTCTTC

j_call: TRBJ2-1
d_call: .
v_call: TRBV18
clone_size: .
cdr3_aa: CASSRSAGDNEQFF
cdr3_nt: TGTGCCAGCTCACGTTCTGCAGGGGACAATGAGCAGTTCTTC

j_call: TRBJ1-5
d_call: .
v_call: TRBV6-5
clone_size: .
cdr3_aa: CASSTGTPNQPQHF
cdr3_nt: TGTGCCAGCAGTACCGGGACACCGAATCAGCCCCAGCATTTT

j_call: TRBJ2-7
d_call: .
v_call: TRBV3-1/TRBV3-2
clone_size: .
cdr3_aa: CASSRAGTRRGSEQYF
cdr3_nt: TGTGCCAGCAGCCGTGCCGGGACACGCAGGGGCTCCGAGCAGTACTTC

j_call: TRBJ2-5
d_call: TRBD1
v_call: TRBV5-1
clone_size: .
cdr3_aa: CASRSGQVVETQYF
cdr3_nt: TGCGCCAGCAGATCGGGACAGGTAGTCGAGACCCAGTACTTC

j_call: TRBJ2-2
d_call: TRBD2
v_call: TRBV27
clone_size: .
cdr3_aa: CASSLWGGSVPGELFF
cdr3_nt: TGTGCCAGCAGTTTATGGGGCGGGAGTGTACCCGGGGAGCTGTTTTTT

j_call: TRBJ2-1
d_call: .
v_call: TRBV2
clone_size: few
cdr3_aa: CASTAEGNEQFF
cdr3_nt: TGTGCCAGCACGGCGGAAGGAAATGAGCAGTTCTTC

j_call: TRBJ2-3
d_call: .
v_call: TRBV3-1/TRBV3-2
clone_size: few
cdr3_aa: CASSQGTTSTDTQYF
cdr3_nt: TGTGCCAGCAGCCAAGGGACTACTAGCACAGATACGCAGTATTTT

j_call: TRBJ2-7
d_call: TRBD2
v_call: TRBV28
clone_size: .
cdr3_aa: CASTHSGSGINEQYF
cdr3_nt: TGTGCCAGCACCCATAGCGGGAGCGGTATAAACGAGCAGTACTTC

j_call: TRBJ2-3
d_call: TRBD1
v_call: TRBV7-6
clone_size: .
cdr3_aa: CASSLAWTGWAADTQYF
cdr3_nt: TGTGCCAGCAGCTTAGCGTGGACAGGGTGGGCGGCAGATACGCAGTATTTT

j_call: TRBJ2-7
d_call: .
v_call: TRBV6-5
clone_size: .
cdr3_aa: CASLGLGPSSYEQYF
cdr3_nt: TGTGCCAGCCTAGGACTTGGTCCAAGCTCCTACGAGCAGTACTTC

j_call: TRBJ2-7
d_call: TRBD1
v_call: TRBV12-3/TRBV12-4
clone_size: .
cdr3_aa: CASSLQGEYEQYF
cdr3_nt: TGTGCCAGCAGTTTACAGGGGGAATATGAGCAGTACTTC

j_call: TRBJ2-7
d_call: .
v_call: TRBV7-9
clone_size: .
cdr3_aa: CASSLYPGQGQYF
cdr3_nt: TGTGCCAGCAGCTTATATCCAGGGCAGGGGCAGTACTTC

j_call: TRBJ1-4
d_call: .
v_call: TRBV6-1
clone_size: few
cdr3_aa: CASSETGYEKLFF
cdr3_nt: TGTGCCAGCAGTGAAACCGGGTATGAAAAACTGTTTTTT

j_call: TRBJ1-1
d_call: .
v_call: TRBV5-1
clone_size: .
cdr3_aa: CASSYTGQTHTEAFF
cdr3_nt: TGCGCCAGCAGCTATACAGGACAGACACACACTGAAGCTTTCTTT

j_call: TRBJ2-1
d_call: TRBD1
v_call: TRBV30
clone_size: once
cdr3_aa: CAWSPMTGKLLSSYNEQFF
cdr3_nt: TGTGCCTGGAGTCCCATGACAGGGAAACTCCTTTCCTCCTACAATGAGCAGTTCTTC

j_call: TRBJ2-7
d_call: TRBD1
v_call: TRBV5-1
clone_size: .
cdr3_aa: CASSKQQGVGEQYF
cdr3_nt: TGCGCCAGCAGCAAACAACAGGGGGTGGGCGAGCAGTACTTC

j_call: TRBJ2-5
d_call: TRBD1
v_call: TRBV19
clone_size: few
cdr3_aa: CASTDRGDQETQYF
cdr3_nt: TGTGCCAGTACCGACAGGGGGGACCAAGAGACCCAGTACTTC

j_call: TRBJ2-3
d_call: TRBD2
v_call: TRBV19
clone_size: .
cdr3_aa: CASRAGGTDTQYF
cdr3_nt: TGTGCCAGCCGAGCGGGAGGAACAGATACGCAGTATTTT

j_call: TRBJ2-1
d_call: TRBD2
v_call: TRBV4-2
clone_size: few
cdr3_aa: CASSQPGSGRENEQFF
cdr3_nt: TGTGCCAGCAGCCAACCGGGGAGCGGGAGGGAAAATGAGCAGTTCTTC

j_call: TRBJ2-1
d_call: TRBD2
v_call: TRBV5-1
clone_size: few
cdr3_aa: CASSLGLAGEGEQFF
cdr3_nt: TGCGCCAGCAGCTTGGGTCTAGCGGGAGAAGGTGAGCAGTTCTTC